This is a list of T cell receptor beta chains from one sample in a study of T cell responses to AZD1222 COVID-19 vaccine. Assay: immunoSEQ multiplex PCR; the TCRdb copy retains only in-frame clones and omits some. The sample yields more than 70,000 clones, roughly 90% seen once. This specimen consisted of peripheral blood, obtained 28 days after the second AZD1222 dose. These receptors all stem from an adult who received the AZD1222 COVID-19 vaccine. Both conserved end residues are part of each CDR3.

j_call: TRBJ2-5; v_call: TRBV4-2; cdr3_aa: CASSQQIAGGFQETQYF
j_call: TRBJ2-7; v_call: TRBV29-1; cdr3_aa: CSAPERILLSSGTGGHEQYF
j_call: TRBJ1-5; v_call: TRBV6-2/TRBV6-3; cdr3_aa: CASSAAQGTIEPQHF
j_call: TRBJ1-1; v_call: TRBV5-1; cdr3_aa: CASSSMIWGNTEAFF
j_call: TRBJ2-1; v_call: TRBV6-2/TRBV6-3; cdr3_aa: CASSYSLPTQFF
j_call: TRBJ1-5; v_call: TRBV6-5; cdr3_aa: CASSYGTLNQPQHF
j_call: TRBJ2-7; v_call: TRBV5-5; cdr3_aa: CASSSPGALYEQYF
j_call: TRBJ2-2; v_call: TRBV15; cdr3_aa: CATSENLETGELFF
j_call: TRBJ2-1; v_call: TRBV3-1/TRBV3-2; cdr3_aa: CASSQDTSGRAKQFF
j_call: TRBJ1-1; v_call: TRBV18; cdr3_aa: CASSPGGGVGTEAFF
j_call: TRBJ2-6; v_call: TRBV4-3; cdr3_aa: CASSQGSGPFSGANVLTF
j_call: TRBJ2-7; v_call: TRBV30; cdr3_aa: CAWMGPGLEYF
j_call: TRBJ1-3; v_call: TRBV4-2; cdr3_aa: CASSQEPGVGNTIYF
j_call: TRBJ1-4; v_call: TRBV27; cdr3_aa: CASSFGGNEKLFF
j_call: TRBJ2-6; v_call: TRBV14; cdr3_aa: CASRRTGGAGANVLTF
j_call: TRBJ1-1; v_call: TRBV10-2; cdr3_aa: CASSDLNMNTEAFF
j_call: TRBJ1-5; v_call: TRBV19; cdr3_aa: CASNTYRGGQPQHF
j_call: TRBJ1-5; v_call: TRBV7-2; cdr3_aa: CASSWGPGPQHF